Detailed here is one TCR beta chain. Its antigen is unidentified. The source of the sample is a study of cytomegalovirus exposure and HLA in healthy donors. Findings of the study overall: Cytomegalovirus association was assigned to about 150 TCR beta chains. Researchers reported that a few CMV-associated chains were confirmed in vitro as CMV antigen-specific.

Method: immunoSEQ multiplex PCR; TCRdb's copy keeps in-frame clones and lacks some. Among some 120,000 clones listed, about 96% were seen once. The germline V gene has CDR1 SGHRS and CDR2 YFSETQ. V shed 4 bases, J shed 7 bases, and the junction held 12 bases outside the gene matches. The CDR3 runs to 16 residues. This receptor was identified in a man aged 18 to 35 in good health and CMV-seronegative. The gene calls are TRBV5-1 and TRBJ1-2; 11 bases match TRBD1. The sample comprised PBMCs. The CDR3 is CASSPGQGAPQVGYTF. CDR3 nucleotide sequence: TGCGCCAGCAGCCCCGGACAGGGGGCGCCCCAGGTTGGCTACACCTTC.